These 14 T cell receptor beta chains were all obtained from the same sample, sequenced in a study of blood T cell repertoires in COVID-19. Generated by immunoSEQ multiplex PCR, the TCRdb table keeps only in-frame clones and is missing some. Among about 430,000 clones listed, 75% to 90% were seen once. Input material: PBMCs or T cells enriched from blood (not recorded which). The source of these receptors is a man in his thirties or forties who had recovered from COVID-19.

The chain couples TRBV7-8 to TRBJ2-3; 10 bases are shared with TRBD2. The CDR3 covers 16 residues. Germline-derived CDR1 and CDR2 are SGHVS and FQNEAQ. Trimming removed 1 base from V and 2 bases from J; junction bases left unmatched: 3. The CDR3 here is CASSLELAGPTDTQYF. The CDR3 nucleotides read TGTGCCAGCAGCTTAGAACTAGCGGGGCCCACAGATACGCAGTATTTT.

This chain's CDR3 is CAWSSPGSPLHF. In DNA form, the CDR3 reads TGTGCCTGGAGTTCCCCGGGGTCACCCCTCCACTTT. This chain uses TRBV30 with TRBJ1-6; D remains unclear. Germline values: CDR1 GTSNPN, CDR2 SVGIG (reference sequence). The V and J ends lost 2 bases and 10 bases respectively, with 9 bases between them. The CDR3 contains 12 residues.

The gene calls are TRBV10-2 and TRBJ2-1; 13 nucleotides agree with TRBD2. CDR1 and CDR2 (germline): WSHSY, SAAADI. The length of the CDR3 is 14 residues. Trimming removed 10 bases from V and 6 bases from J; junction bases left unmatched: 6. In DNA, the CDR3 is TGCGCCATAGGGACTAGCGGGACGGCCAATGAGCAGTTCTTC. Translated, it gives CAIGTSGTANEQFF.

The gene calls are TRBV7-9 and TRBJ2-1; 12 bases are shared with TRBD2. This CDR3 region has 16 residues. Germline V gene lookup returns CDR1 SEHNR and CDR2 FQNEAQ (reference sequence). The V and J ends lost 5 bases and 3 bases, in that order; junction bases with no gene match: 5. CDR3 DNA sequence: TGTGCCAGCAGCCCGCCGGGACTAGCGGGCTACAATGAGCAGTTCTTC. Residues: CASSPPGLAGYNEQFF.

CDR3 amino acids: CASSKREASLPGNTEAFF. DNA of the CDR3: TGTGCCAGCAGCAAACGGGAGGCGTCCCTCCCGGGGAACACTGAAGCTTTCTTT. This rearrangement joins TRBV9 to TRBJ1-1; no clear D. The CDR3 totals 18 residues. V was cut by 4 bases and J by 1 base, with 23 bases left in between. CDR1 SGDLS and CDR2 YYNGEE come from the germline V gene. The whole variable domain, remainder taken from reference TRBV9 and TRBJ1-1, is DSGVTQTPKHLITATGQRVTLRCSPRSGDLSVYWYQQSLDQGLQFLIQYYNGEERAKGNILERFSAQQFPDLHSELNLSSLELGDSALYFCASSKREASLPGNTEAFFGQGTRLTVV.

Here the CDR3 DNA reads TGCGCCAGCAGGGAGAGGACAGGGTTGTCCGGGGAGCTGTTTTTT. Its translation is CASRERTGLSGELFF. This chain links TRBV5-1 with TRBJ2-2, with 8 bases lining up with TRBD1. The V and J ends lost 5 bases and 6 bases, in that order; junction bases with no gene match: 9. Germline assignment: CDR1 SGHRS and CDR2 YFSETQ. This CDR3 has 15 residues.

This clone was detected once. The chain joins TRBV5-1 to TRBJ2-3, with 7 bases identical to TRBD2. CDR1 SGHRS and CDR2 YFSETQ come from the germline V gene. With 3 bases clipped from V and 6 bases from J, the junction kept 7 bases outside the gene matches. This CDR3 has 14 residues. The CDR3 nucleotides read TGCGCCAGCAGCTCGCTTAGGGAGGGGGATACGCAGTATTTT. It codes for CASSSLREGDTQYF.

The CDR3 sequence: CASSLVGLAGSQSTYEQYF. CDR3 bases: TGCGCCAGCAGCTTGGTAGGCCTAGCGGGAAGCCAATCTACCTACGAGCAGTACTTC. J is TRBJ2-7 and V is TRBV5-1; 9 nucleotides match TRBD2. The CDR3 is 19 amino acids. From germline, CDR1 is SGHRS and CDR2 YFSETQ. J gave up 2 bases and V 0 bases, and 15 bases lay outside the gene matches.

The chain links TRBV19 to TRBJ2-7; 11 bases are shared with TRBD2. V was pared by 2 bases and J by 6 bases, with 12 bases of the junction left unmatched. This CDR3 contains 17 residues. The germline V gene has CDR1 LNHDA and CDR2 SQIVND (reference sequence). The CDR3 sequence: CASSIRANSGRAREQYF. Written as DNA, the CDR3 is TGTGCCAGTAGTATAAGGGCCAATAGCGGGAGGGCCCGCGAGCAGTACTTC.

CDR3 DNA sequence: TGTGCCAGCAGCCATCTATGGGACATCCCTAACTATGGCTACACCTTC. Residues: CASSHLWDIPNYGYTF. This sequence joins TRBV27 and TRBJ1-2; possibly TRBD1 for D (6 bases). This CDR3 region has 16 residues. Per the germline V gene, CDR1 is MNHEY and CDR2 is SMNVEV (reference sequence). V lost 6 bases and J 0 bases, leaving 17 bases between the germline ends.

V is TRBV12-3 or TRBV12-4 and J is TRBJ1-1; D is unresolved. Trimming removed 6 bases at V and 1 base at J, with 6 bases between. The CDR3 contains 12 residues. The CDR3: CASSPRNTEAFF. CDR3 nucleotides: TGTGCCAGCAGCCCGCGGAACACTGAAGCTTTCTTT.

Of note for this clone: A read error may produce the germline difference seen at one junction end. V and J are TRBV7-6 and TRBJ2-7; D unclear. The CDR3 has 13 amino acids. Germline CDR1 reads SGHVS; CDR2 reads FNYEAQ. The CDR3 coding sequence is TGTGCCAGCAGTTTAGACACCTTCTACGAGCAGTACTTC. This sequence encodes CASSLDTFYEQYF.

The chain joins TRBV27 to TRBJ1-6; 9 bases are a match to TRBD1. The V segment lost 5 bases and the J segment 4 bases; nucleotides outside the gene matches: 15. This CDR3 comprises 19 residues. Germline values: CDR1 MNHEY, CDR2 SMNVEV (reference sequence). DNA of the CDR3: TGTGCCAGCAGTGGAAGACAGGGGGTGAGAGGGATTTATAATTCACCCCTCCACTTT. Encoded protein: CASSGRQGVRGIYNSPLHF.

The gene calls are TRBV4-1 and TRBJ2-5, with 12 bases aligning to TRBD2. The germline gives CDR1 MGHRA, CDR2 YSYEKL. With V trimmed by 2 bases and J by 5 bases, 9 bases remained unmatched. CDR3 size: 17 residues. CDR3 nucleotide sequence: TGCGCCAGCAGCCAACCCCAGACTAGCGGGAGCCTTGAGACCCAGTACTTC. Amino acids: CASSQPQTSGSLETQYF.